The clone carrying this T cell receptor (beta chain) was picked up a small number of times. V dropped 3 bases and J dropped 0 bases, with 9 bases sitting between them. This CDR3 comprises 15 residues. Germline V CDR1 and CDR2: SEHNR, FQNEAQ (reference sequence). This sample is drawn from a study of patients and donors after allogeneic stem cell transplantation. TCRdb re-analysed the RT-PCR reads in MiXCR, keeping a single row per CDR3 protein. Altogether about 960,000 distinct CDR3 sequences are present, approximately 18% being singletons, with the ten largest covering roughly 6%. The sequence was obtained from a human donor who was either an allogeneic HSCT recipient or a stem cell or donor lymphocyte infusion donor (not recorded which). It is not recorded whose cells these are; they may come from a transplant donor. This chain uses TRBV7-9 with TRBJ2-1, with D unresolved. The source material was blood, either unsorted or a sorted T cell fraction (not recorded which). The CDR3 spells CASSFSASSYNEQFF. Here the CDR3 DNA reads TGTGCCAGCAGCTTCTCGGCCAGCTCCTACAATGAGCAGTTCTTC.